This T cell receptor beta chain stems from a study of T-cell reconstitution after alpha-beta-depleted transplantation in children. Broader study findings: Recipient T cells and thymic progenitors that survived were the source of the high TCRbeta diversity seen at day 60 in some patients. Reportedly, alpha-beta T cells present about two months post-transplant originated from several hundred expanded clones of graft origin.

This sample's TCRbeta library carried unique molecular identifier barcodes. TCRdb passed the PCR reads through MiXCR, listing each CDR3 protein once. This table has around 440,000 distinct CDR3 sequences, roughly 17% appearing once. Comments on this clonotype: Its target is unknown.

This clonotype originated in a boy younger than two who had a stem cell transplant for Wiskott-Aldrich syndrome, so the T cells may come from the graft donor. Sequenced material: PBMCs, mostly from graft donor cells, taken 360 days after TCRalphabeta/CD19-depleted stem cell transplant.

The CDR3 nucleotides read TGTGCCTGGAGCCCCGGATGGGGTCAAGAGACCCAGTACTTC. It yields the protein CAWSPGWGQETQYF. The rearrangement joins TRBV30 to TRBJ2-5; D unresolved. The germline V gene has CDR1 GTSNPN and CDR2 SVGIG (reference sequence). The CDR3 is made up of 14 amino acids. Trimming left V 3 bases short and J 2 bases short, with 13 bases between.